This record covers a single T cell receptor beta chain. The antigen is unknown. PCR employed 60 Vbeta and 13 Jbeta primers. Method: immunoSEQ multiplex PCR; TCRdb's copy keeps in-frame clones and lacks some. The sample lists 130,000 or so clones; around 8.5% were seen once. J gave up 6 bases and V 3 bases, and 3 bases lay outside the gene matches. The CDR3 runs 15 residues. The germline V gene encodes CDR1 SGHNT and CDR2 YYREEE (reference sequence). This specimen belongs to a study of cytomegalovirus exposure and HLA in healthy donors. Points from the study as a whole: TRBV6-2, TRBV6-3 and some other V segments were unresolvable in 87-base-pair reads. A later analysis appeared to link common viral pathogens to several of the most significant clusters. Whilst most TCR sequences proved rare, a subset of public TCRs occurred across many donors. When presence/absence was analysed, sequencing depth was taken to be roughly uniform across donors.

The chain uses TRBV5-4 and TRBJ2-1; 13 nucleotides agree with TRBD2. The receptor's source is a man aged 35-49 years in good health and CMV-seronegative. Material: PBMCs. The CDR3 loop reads CASSWTSGGLNEQFF. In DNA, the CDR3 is TGTGCCAGCAGCTGGACTAGCGGGGGCCTCAATGAGCAGTTCTTC.